This T cell receptor beta chain was identified in a study of cytomegalovirus exposure and HLA in healthy donors. General observations from the study: One cluster of highly shared sequence variants probably arose as a sequencing artifact. Later, an analysis showed that TCR beta chains associated with HLA were more clonally expanded than others that were equally common. Earlier analysis looked at TCR beta V segments, and most were productive about 90% or about 30% of the time.

The PCR ran on 60 Vbeta and 13 Jbeta primers. Here immunoSEQ multiplex PCR was the method, and the copy in TCRdb shows in-frame clones only, minus some. The table includes about 170,000 clones, 60% to 80% detected once. The CDR3 runs 13 residues. Germline V lookup: CDR1 SSHAT, CDR2 FNYEAQ (reference sequence). A note on this clone: Its antigen is not known. One junction end disagrees with the germline gene, perhaps due to a read error.

This chain joins TRBV7-7 and TRBJ1-1, with D uncertain. The clonotype was recovered from a female donor in good health and CMV-seronegative. The sample consisted of PBMCs. CDR3 coding DNA: TGTGCTAGCAGCTTAACCAAACTGACTGAAGCTTTCTTT. Its translation: CASSLTKLTEAFF.